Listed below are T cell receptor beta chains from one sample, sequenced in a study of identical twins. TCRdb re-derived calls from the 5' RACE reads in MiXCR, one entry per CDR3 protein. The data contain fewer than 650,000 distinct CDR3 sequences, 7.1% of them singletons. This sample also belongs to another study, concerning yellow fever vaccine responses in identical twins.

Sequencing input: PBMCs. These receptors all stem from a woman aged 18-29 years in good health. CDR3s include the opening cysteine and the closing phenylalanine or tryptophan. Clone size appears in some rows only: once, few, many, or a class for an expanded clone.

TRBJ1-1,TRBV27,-,CASTMGGANTEAFF
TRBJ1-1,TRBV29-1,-,CSVGLFSGGTEAFF
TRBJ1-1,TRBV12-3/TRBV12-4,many,CASSFGVRTEAFF
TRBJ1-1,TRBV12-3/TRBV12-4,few,CASRDRGRTEAFF
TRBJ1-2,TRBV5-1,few,CASSLVSADETNYGYTF
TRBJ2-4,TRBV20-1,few,CSAARGDIQYF
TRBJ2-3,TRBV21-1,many,CASSKAGKDTQYF
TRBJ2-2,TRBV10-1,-,CASMWGGADTGELFF
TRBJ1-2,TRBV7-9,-,CASSLRQGHGYTF
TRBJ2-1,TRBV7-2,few,CASSLWPSYNEQFF
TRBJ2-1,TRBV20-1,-,CSARVVSGPSNEQFF
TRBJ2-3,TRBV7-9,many,CASSMGQGDTQYF
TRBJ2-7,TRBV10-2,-,CASSGRTPQPKEQYF
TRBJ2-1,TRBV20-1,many,CSASPGLAGDYNEQFF
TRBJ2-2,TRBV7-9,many,CASSLTSGGLTGELFF
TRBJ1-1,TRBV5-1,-,CASSSWDGNTEAFF
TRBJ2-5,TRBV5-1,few,CASSLAGSSQETQYF
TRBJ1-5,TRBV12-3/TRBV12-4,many,CASSFYSGGVSNQPQHF
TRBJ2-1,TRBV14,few,CASSPVLHSEQFF
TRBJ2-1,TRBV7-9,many,CASSLGLAVDNEQFF
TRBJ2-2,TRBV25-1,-,CASSGGQAFTGELFF
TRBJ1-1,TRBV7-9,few,CASTPTGVGTEAFF
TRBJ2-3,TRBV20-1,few,CCAREFSGRGTDTQYF
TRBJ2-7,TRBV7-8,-,CASSPRYRDDGEQYF
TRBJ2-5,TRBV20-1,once,CSAPRGQGGQETQYF
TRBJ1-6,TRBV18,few,CASSPRDRVANSPLHF
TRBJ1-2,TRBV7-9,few,CASSESVGYRGYTF
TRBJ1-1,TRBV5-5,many,CASSPSGGNTEAFF
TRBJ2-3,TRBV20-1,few,CSWGTNTDTQYF